Shown below are 14 T cell receptor beta chains from a single sample sequenced in a study of blood T cell repertoires in COVID-19. Sequenced by immunoSEQ multiplex PCR; TCRdb stores in-frame clones only, minus some. The sample has 200,000 to 250,000 clones; about 88% are singletons. Sequenced: peripheral blood. The receptors derive from a woman between 45 and 60 years old with COVID-19, enrolled during active disease.

The genes are TRBV24-1 and TRBJ2-7, with 8 bases aligning to TRBD1. The CDR3 has 15 amino acids. Germline loops: CDR1 KGHDR, CDR2 SFDVKD. The V and J ends lost 2 bases and 7 bases, in that order; junction bases with no gene match: 9. The CDR3 protein is CATSDSWQGAGEQYF. CDR3 DNA: TGTGCCACCAGTGATTCGTGGCAGGGGGCGGGAGAGCAGTACTTC.

The gene calls are TRBV13 and TRBJ1-1; D is undetermined. Trimming took off 4 bases at V and 11 bases at J, with 14 bases between the two ends. The CDR3 has 12 residues. Germline V gene sequence: CDR1 PRHDT, CDR2 FYEKMQ (reference sequence). The CDR3 bases are TGTGCCAGCAGCTGGACTAACCCTTTGGCTTTCTTT. As protein: CASSWTNPLAFF.

The genes are TRBV12-3 or TRBV12-4 and TRBJ2-2; weak D call: TRBD2 (5 bases). Trimming cost V 11 bases and J 11 bases, with 18 bases left between them. The CDR3 totals 12 residues. CDR3 nucleotide sequence: TGTGCCGGCCAGTGGGGAGACGGAGAGCTGTTTTTT. It translates to CAGQWGDGELFF.

This clone was seen only once. The rearrangement links TRBV11-3 to TRBJ1-2; D call uncertain. The CDR3 length is 13 residues. Germline V CDR1 and CDR2: SGHNT, YENEEA. Trimming removed 1 base at V and 1 base at J, with 4 bases between. The CDR3: CASSLGDNYGYTF. DNA for the CDR3: TGTGCCAGCAGCTTAGGAGATAACTATGGCTACACCTTC.

The J gene is TRBJ1-5, the V gene TRBV7-8, with 8 bases fitting TRBD1. The CDR3 length is 16 residues. V was clipped by 5 bases and J by 7 bases; unmatched bases: 13. CDR1 SGHVS and CDR2 FQNEAQ come from the germline V gene. CDR3 protein: CASSPQLLQGGQPQHF. The CDR3 nucleotides read TGTGCCAGCAGCCCTCAGCTATTACAGGGGGGACAGCCCCAGCATTTT.

The V gene is TRBV7-2, the J gene TRBJ1-5; unclear D gene. Germline-derived CDR1 and CDR2 are SGHTA and FQGNSA. There are 17 residues in the CDR3. Trimming shortened V by 8 bases and J by 2 bases, and 22 bases separated the two germline ends. CDR3 sequence reads: CASSGRLDRRGNQPQHF. The CDR3 region has the DNA TGTGCCAGCTCCGGCAGGTTAGACCGGAGGGGCAATCAGCCCCAGCATTTT.

The V call is TRBV5-1, the J call TRBJ1-4; 7 bases are a match to TRBD1. The germline V gene encodes CDR1 SGHRS and CDR2 YFSETQ. CDR3 length equals 16 residues. V dropped 5 bases and J dropped 0; count of bases not matched to a gene: 7. The CDR3 loop is CASRPGGVATNEKLFF. CDR3 nucleotides: TGCGCCAGCAGACCAGGGGGAGTTGCAACTAATGAAAAACTGTTTTTT.

This chain links TRBV5-8 with TRBJ1-2; D is possibly TRBD1 (5 bases). There are 14 residues in the CDR3. The ends were cut back, 2 bases at V and 4 bases at J, with 12 bases in the middle. Germline V lookup: CDR1 SGHTS, CDR2 YDEGEE. The DNA for the CDR3 is TGTGCCAGCAGCTTAGGCCAGGGCCCCTATGGCTACACCTTC. This codes for CASSLGQGPYGYTF.

The V call is TRBV7-9, the J call TRBJ2-7; 10 positions match TRBD1. Germline V gene lookup returns CDR1 SEHNR and CDR2 FQNEAQ (reference sequence). The CDR3 spans 15 residues. J gave up 2 bases and V 5 bases, and 6 bases lay outside the gene matches. CDR3 bases: TGTGCCAGCAGCCCGATTGACAGGGGGCCCTACGAGCAGTACTTC. It codes for CASSPIDRGPYEQYF.

On this clone itself: The sample has other DNA sequences that encode this CDR3 too. The rearrangement links TRBV28 to TRBJ1-5; D unclear. CDR3 length equals 12 residues. V was pared by 1 base and J by 5 bases, with 3 bases between. CDR1 and CDR2 from the germline V gene are MDHEN and SYDVKM. CDR3 sequence (DNA): TGTGCCAGCAGTTTATCTGATCAGCCCCAGCATTTT. It is translated as CASSLSDQPQHF.

J is TRBJ1-4 and V is TRBV2, with D perhaps TRBD1 (5 bases). The CDR3 extends over 12 amino acids. Trimming removed 7 bases at V and 8 bases at J, with 11 bases between. Germline V CDR1 and CDR2: SNHLY, FYNNEI. CDR3 coding DNA: TGTGCCAGCATGGGGGGAGGGGAAAAACTGTTTTTT. Its translation is CASMGGGEKLFF.

This chain connects TRBV30 to TRBJ1-4; TRBD1 matches 9 bases. CDR1 and CDR2 from the germline V gene are GTSNPN and SVGIG (reference sequence). The CDR3 is made up of 13 amino acids. Trimming cost V 3 bases and J 7 bases; bases outside gene matches: 3. The CDR3 reads CAWSPDRGEKLFF. Here the CDR3 DNA reads TGTGCCTGGAGCCCGGACAGGGGTGAAAAACTGTTTTTT.

The V gene is TRBV19, the J gene TRBJ2-1; TRBD1 aligns across 8 bases. This CDR3 is built from 13 residues. V trimming: 6 bases; J trimming: 7 bases; junction bases outside the gene matches: 5. The germline CDR1 and CDR2 sequences are LNHDA and SQIVND (reference sequence). The CDR3 nucleotides read TGTGCCAGTAGGCAGGGGGCGCAGAATGAGCAGTTCTTC. It codes for CASRQGAQNEQFF.

This rearrangement joins TRBV18 to TRBJ2-3; tentative D call: TRBD2 (5 bases). Germline V gene sequence: CDR1 KGHSH, CDR2 LQKENI. The CDR3 spans 15 residues. Trimming removed 6 bases at V and 4 bases at J, with 17 bases between. CDR3 nucleotides: TGTGCCAGCTCCCCTCTAGGCGCGGAGGCAGATACGCAGTATTTT. Translated: CASSPLGAEADTQYF.